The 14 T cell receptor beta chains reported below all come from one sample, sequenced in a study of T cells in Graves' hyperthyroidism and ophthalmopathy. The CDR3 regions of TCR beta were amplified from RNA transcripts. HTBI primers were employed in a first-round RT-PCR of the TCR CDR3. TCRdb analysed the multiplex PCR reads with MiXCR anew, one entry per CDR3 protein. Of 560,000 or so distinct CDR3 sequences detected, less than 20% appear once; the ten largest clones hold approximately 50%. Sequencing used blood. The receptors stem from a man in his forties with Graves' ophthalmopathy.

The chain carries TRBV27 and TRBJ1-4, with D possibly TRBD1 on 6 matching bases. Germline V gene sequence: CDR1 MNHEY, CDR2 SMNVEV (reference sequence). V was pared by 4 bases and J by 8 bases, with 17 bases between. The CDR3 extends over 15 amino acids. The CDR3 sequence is CASSSRQAAGEKLFF. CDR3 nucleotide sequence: TGTGCCAGCAGTTCGAGACAGGCCGCGGGGGAAAAACTGTTTTTT.

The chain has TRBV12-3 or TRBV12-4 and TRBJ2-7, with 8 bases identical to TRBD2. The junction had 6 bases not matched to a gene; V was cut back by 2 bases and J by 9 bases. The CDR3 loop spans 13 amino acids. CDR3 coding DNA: TGTGCCAGCAGTTTAATGGCGGGGGGAGGGCAGTACTTC. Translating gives CASSLMAGGGQYF.

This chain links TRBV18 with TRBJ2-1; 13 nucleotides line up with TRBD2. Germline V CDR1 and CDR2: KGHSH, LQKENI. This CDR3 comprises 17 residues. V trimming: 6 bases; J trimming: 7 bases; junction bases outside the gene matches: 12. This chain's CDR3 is CASSRSTSGRAGNEQFF. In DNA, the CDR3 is TGTGCCAGCTCTCGATCAACTAGCGGGAGGGCCGGGAATGAGCAGTTCTTC.

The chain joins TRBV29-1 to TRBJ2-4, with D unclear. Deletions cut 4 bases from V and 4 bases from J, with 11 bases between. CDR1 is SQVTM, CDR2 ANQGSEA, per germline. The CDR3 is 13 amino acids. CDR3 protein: CSVAGVSKNIQYF. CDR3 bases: TGCAGCGTTGCGGGTGTTAGTAAAAACATTCAGTACTTC.

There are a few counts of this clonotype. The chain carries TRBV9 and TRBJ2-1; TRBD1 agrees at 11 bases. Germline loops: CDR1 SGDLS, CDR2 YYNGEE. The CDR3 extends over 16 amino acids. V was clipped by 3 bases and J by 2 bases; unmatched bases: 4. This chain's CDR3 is CASSAPGQGAYNEQFF. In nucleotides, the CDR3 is TGTGCCAGCAGCGCCCCGGGACAGGGGGCCTACAATGAGCAGTTCTTC.

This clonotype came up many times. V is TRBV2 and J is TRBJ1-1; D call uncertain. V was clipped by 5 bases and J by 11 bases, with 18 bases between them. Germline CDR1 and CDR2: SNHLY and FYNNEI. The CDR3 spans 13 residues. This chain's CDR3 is CASSSGSELGAFF. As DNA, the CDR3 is TGTGCCAGCAGTTCGGGCAGCGAGCTCGGTGCTTTCTTT.

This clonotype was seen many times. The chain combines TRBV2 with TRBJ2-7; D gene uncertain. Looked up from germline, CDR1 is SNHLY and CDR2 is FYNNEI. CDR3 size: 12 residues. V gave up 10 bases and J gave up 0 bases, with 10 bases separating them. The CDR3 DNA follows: TGTGCCACTCGGACGGACTCCTACGAGCAGTACTTC. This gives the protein CATRTDSYEQYF. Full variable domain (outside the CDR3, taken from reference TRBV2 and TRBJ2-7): EPEVTQTPSHQVTQMGQEVILRCVPISNHLYFYWYRQILGQKVEFLVSFYNNEISEKSEIFDDQFSVERPDGSNFTLKIRSTKLEDSAMYFCATRTDSYEQYFGPGTRLTVT.

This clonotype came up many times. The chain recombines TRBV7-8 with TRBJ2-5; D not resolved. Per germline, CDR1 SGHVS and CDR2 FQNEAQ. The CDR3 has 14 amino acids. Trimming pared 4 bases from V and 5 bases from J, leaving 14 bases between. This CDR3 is CASSSLPRRETQYF. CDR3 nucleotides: TGTGCCAGCAGCTCCCTCCCCCGCCGTGAGACCCAGTACTTC.

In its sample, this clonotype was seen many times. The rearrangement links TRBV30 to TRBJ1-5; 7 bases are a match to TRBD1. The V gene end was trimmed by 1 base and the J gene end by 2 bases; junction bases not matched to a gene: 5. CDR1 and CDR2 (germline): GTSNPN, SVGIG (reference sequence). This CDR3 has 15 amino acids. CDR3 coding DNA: TGTGCCTGGAGTGCCGGGACAGACCGCAATCAGCCCCAGCATTTT. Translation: CAWSAGTDRNQPQHF.

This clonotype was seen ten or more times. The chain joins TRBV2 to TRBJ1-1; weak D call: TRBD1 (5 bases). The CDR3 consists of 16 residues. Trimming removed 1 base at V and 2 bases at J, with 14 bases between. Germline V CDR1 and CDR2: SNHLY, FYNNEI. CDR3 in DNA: TGTGCCAGCAGTGAAGATTTCGCAGGGCCCAACACTGAAGCTTTCTTT. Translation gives CASSEDFAGPNTEAFF.

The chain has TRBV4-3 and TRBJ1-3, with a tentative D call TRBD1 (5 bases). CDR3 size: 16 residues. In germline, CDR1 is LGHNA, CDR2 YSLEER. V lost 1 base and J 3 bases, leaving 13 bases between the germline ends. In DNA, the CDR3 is TGCGCCAGCAGCCAAGCTACCGGGGCCTATGGAAACACCATATATTTT. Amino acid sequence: CASSQATGAYGNTIYF.

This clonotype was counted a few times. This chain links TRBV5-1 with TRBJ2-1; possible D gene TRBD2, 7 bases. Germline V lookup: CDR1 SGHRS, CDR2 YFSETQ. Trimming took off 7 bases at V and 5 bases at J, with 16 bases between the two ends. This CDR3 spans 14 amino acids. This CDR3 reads CASVLSGDNNEQFF. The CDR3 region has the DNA TGCGCCAGCGTCCTAAGCGGGGACAACAATGAGCAGTTCTTC. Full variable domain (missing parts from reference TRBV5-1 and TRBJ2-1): KAGVTQTPRYLIKTRGQQVTLSCSPISGHRSVSWYQQTPGQGLQFLFEYFSETQRNKGNFPGRFSGRQFSNSRSEMNVSTLELGDSALYLCASVLSGDNNEQFFGPGTRLTVL.

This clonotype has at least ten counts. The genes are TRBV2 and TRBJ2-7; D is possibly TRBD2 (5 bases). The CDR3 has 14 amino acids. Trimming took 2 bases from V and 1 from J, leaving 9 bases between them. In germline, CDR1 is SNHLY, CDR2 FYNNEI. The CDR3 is CASSESSGSYEQYF. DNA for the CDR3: TGTGCCAGCAGTGAAAGTTCGGGATCCTACGAGCAGTACTTC.

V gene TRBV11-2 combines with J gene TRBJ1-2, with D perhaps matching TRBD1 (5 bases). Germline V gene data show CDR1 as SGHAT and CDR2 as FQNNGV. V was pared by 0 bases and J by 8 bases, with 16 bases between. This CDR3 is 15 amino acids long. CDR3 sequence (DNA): TGTGCCAGCAGCTTAGATAGGAGGACATCTCAGGGCTACACCTTC. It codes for CASSLDRRTSQGYTF. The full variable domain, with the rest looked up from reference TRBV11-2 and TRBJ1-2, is EAGVAQSPRYKIIEKRQSVAFWCNPISGHATLYWYQQILGQGPKLLIQFQNNGVVDDSQLPKDRFSAERLKGVDSTLKIQPAKLEDSAVYLCASSLDRRTSQGYTFGSGTRLTVV.